This paragraph covers one T cell receptor (beta chain) sequence. The sample originates from a study of blood T cell repertoires in COVID-19. Study information: The United States, Italy and Spain were the sources of the acute and convalescent COVID-19 samples. PBMCs, B-cell-depleted T cells, or T cells provided the cDNA or gDNA that made up the material.

J was trimmed by 6 bases and V by 5 bases; bases with no gene match: 15. This CDR3 has 18 residues. Germline V gene data show CDR1 as MNHNY and CDR2 as SVGAGI (reference sequence). In the original analysis: Amplifying reference gene primers gave estimates of nucleated cell counts. Repertoires were generated with immunoSEQ multiplex PCR, while TCRdb's copy carries only in-frame clones and drops some. V and J calls and clone size are copied from that table; D and trimming were computed from the DNA. Counted here are about 80,000 clones, more than 75% occurring once; the ten biggest clones make up roughly a tenth.

J is TRBJ2-3 and V is TRBV6-6; 12 bases line up with TRBD2. Sequencing input: peripheral blood. This TCR was sampled from a man between 60 and 75 years old with acute or convalescent COVID-19. CDR3 sequence: CASSPTSGGRARKDTQYF. CDR3 nucleotides: TGTGCCAGCAGTCCTACTAGCGGGGGGAGAGCTAGGAAGGATACGCAGTATTTT.